This TCR beta chain was retrieved from a study of prognosis after radiotherapy for stage I lung cancer. This CDR3 is 15 amino acids long. Trimming pared 3 bases from V and 0 bases from J, leaving 13 bases between. Germline CDR1 is SQVTM and CDR2 is ANQGSEA. Two-round multiplex PCR amplified TCR beta CDR3 from genomic DNA. Specific primers for each TRBV and TRBJ gene were what first-round PCR used. A single record per CDR3 protein comes from TCRdb applying MiXCR to the multiplex PCR reads. The repertoire holds about 16,000 distinct CDR3 sequences, with approximately 31% as singletons. This clonotype was seen at least ten times.

The source is a donor over 45 with non-small cell lung cancer. The input for sequencing was PBMCs, taken before or after stereotactic body radiation therapy (not recorded which). The chain employs TRBV29-1 and TRBJ2-3; D remains unclear. For the CDR3, the DNA is TGCAGCGTTGACCCAATGACGGTTAGCACAGATACGCAGTATTTT. Translated: CSVDPMTVSTDTQYF.